This T cell receptor (beta chain) was obtained from a study of cytomegalovirus exposure and HLA in healthy donors. About the study: Caucasian-associated ancestry cluster membership applied to about four fifths of some 400 genotyped donors. Study observations and caveats: The authors later found TCR association rates varying by HLA locus, with DRB1 most and HLA-C fewest. A list of approximately 160 TCR beta chains associated with cytomegalovirus was given.

Amplification used 60 Vbeta primers and 13 Jbeta primers. Per the authors' pipeline: A later analysis tallied some 84 million unique TCR beta chains, about 9.9 million of them shared. Using immunoSEQ multiplex PCR, the repertoire was profiled, and TCRdb retains in-frame clones only, with some absent. The V and J calls and clone size are taken from that table; D and trimming were inferred from the DNA. The repertoire has roughly 100,000 clones, more than 65% of them found once; the top ten carry 3.2%. Comments on this clone: Its antigen is undetermined.

The germline gives CDR1 SGHTA, CDR2 FQGNSA. V dropped 1 base and J dropped 6; count of bases not matched to a gene: 7. This CDR3 region has 16 residues. The J gene is TRBJ1-2, the V gene TRBV7-2; TRBD1 matches 11 bases. The sequence came from a man aged 30 to 45 in good health and CMV-seronegative. Sequencing used PBMCs. In DNA, the CDR3 is TGTGCCAGCAGCTTAGTTGGGACAGGGGGATCTGATGGCTACACCTTC. This codes for CASSLVGTGGSDGYTF. Full variable domain (outside the CDR3, taken from reference TRBV7-2 and TRBJ1-2): GAGVSQSPSNKVTEKGKDVELRCDPISGHTALYWYRQSLGQGLEFLIYFQGNSAPDKSGLPSDRFSAERTGGSVSTLTIQRTQQEDSAVYLCASSLVGTGGSDGYTFGSGTRLTVV.